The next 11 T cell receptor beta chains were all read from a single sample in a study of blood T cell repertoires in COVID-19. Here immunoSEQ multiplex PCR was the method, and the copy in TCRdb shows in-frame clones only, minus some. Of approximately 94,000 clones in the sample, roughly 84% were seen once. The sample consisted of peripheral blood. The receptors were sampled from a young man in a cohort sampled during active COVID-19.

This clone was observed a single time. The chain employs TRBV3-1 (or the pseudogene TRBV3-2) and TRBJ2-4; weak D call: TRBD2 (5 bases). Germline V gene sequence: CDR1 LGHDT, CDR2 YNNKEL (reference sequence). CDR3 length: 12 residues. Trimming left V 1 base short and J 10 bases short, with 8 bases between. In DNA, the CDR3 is TGTGCCAGCAGCCAAGCGGACTCGATTCAGTACTTC. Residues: CASSQADSIQYF.

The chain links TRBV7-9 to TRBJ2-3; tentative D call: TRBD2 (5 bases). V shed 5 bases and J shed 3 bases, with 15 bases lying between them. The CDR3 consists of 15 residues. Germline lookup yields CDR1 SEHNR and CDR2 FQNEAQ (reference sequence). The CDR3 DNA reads TGTGCCAGCAGCACGGGCCAGTCGGGAACAGATACGCAGTATTTT. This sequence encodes CASSTGQSGTDTQYF.

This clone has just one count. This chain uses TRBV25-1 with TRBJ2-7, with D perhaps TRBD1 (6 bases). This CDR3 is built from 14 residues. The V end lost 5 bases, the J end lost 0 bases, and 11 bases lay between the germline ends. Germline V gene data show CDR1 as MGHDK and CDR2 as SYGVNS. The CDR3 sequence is CASSCRDNSYEQYF. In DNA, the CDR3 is TGTGCCAGCAGTTGCCGGGACAACTCCTACGAGCAGTACTTC.

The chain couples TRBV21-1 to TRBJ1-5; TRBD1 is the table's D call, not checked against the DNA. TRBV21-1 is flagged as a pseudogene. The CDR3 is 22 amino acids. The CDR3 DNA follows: TGTGCCAGCAGCAAAGAAGGGACAGGGAACCCCGGGGAAAAATATAGCAATCAGCCCCAGCATTTT. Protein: CASSKEGTGNPGEKYSNQPQHF.

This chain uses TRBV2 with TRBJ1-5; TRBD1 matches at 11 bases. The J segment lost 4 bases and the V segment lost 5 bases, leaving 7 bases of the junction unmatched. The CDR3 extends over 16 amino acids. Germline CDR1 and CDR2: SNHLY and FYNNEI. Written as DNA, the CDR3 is TGTGCCAGCAGTAAACCCGGGACAGGGGGGAATCAGCCCCAGCATTTT. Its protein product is CASSKPGTGGNQPQHF.

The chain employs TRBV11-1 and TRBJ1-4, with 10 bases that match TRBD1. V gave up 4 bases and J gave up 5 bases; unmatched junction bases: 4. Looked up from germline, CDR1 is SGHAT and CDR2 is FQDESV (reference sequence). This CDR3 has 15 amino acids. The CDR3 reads CASSSGTGENEKLFF. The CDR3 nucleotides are TGTGCCAGCAGCTCGGGGACAGGGGAGAATGAAAAACTGTTTTTT.

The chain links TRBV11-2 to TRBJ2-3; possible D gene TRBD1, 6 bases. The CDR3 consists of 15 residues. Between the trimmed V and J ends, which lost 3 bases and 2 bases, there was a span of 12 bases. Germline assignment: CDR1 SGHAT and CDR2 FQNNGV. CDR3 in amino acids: CASSFDGDITDTQYF. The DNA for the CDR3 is TGTGCCAGCAGCTTTGACGGGGACATCACAGATACGCAGTATTTT.

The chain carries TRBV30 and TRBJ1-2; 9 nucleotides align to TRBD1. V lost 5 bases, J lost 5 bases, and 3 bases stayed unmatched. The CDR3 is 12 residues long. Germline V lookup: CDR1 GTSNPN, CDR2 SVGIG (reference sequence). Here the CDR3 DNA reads TGTGCCTGGGGAGGGACAGGGTATGGCTACACCTTC. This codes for CAWGGTGYGYTF. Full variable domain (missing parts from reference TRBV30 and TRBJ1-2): SQTIHQWPATLVQPVGSPLSLECTVEGTSNPNLYWYRQAAGRGLQLLFYSVGIGQISSEVPQNLSASRPQDRQFILSSKKLLLSDSGFYLCAWGGTGYGYTFGSGTRLTVV.

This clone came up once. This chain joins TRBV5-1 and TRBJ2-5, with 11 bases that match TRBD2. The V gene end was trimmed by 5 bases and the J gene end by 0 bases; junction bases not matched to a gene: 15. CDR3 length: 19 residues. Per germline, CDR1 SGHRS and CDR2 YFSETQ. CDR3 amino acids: CASSPSLLAGGYHQETQYF. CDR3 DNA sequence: TGCGCCAGCAGTCCAAGTCTCCTAGCGGGGGGCTACCACCAAGAGACCCAGTACTTC.

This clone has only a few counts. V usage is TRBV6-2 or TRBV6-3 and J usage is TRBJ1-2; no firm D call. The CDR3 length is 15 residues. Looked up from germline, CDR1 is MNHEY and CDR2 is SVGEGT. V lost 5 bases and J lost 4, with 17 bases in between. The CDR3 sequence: CASSTPGRVPYGYTF. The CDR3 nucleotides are TGTGCCAGCAGTACCCCTGGCCGGGTACCCTATGGCTACACCTTC.

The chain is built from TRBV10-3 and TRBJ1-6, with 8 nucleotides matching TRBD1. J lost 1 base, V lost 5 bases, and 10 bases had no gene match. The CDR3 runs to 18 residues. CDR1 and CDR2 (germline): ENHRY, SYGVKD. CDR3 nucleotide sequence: TGTGCCATCAGTACGGGACAGGCCGGGGGATCCTATAATTCACCCCTCCACTTT. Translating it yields CAISTGQAGGSYNSPLHF.